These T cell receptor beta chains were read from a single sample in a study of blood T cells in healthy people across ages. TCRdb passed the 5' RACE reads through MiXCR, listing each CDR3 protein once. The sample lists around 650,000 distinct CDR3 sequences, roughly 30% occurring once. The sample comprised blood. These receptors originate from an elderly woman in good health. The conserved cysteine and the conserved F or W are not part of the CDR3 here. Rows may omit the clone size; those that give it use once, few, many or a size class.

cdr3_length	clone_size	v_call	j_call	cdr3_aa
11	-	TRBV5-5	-	ASSLGQRNEQY
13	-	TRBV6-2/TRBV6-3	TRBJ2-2	ASSDLPSGAGERF
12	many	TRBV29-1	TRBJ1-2	SVATPGDGYGYT
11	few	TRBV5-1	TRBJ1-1	ASSGEPNTEAF
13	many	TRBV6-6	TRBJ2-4	ASSNPPGAKNIQY
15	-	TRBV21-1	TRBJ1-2	ASNNSVRGPPNYGYT
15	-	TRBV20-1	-	SARAGQGSGDGGEQY
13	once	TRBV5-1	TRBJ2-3	ASSRGQGLTDTQY
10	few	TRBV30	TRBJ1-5	AWGHSNQPQH
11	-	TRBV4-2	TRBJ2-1	ASSLSSGNEQF